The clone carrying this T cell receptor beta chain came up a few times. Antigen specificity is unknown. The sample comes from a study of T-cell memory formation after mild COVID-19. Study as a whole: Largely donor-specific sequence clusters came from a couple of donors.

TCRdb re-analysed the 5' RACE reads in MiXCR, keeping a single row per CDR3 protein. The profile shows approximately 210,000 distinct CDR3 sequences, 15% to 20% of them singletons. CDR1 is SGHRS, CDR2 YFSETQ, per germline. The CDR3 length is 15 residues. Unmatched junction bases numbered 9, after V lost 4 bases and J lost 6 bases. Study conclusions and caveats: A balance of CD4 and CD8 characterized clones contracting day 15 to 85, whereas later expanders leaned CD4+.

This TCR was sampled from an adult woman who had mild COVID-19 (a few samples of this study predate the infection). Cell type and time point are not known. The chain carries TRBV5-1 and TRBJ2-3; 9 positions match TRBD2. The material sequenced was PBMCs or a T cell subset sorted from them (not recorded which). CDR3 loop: CASSHGSGGQDTQYF. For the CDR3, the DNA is TGCGCCAGCAGCCACGGAAGCGGGGGGCAGGATACGCAGTATTTT. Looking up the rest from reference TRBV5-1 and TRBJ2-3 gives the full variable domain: KAGVTQTPRYLIKTRGQQVTLSCSPISGHRSVSWYQQTPGQGLQFLFEYFSETQRNKGNFPGRFSGRQFSNSRSEMNVSTLELGDSALYLCASSHGSGGQDTQYFGPGTRLTVL.